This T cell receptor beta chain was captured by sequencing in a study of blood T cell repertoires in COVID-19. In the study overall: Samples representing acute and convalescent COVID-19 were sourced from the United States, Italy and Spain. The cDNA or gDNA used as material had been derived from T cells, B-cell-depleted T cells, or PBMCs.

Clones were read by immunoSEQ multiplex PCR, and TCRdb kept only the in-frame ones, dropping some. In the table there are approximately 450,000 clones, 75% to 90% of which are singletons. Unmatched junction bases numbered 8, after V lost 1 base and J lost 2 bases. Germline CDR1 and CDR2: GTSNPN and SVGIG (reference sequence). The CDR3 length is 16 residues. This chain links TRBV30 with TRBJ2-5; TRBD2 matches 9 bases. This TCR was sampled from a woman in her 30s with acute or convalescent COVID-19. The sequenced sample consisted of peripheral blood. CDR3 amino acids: CAWSGRGGARQETQYF. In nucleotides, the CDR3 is TGTGCCTGGAGTGGTCGCGGGGGGGCGAGGCAAGAGACCCAGTACTTC.